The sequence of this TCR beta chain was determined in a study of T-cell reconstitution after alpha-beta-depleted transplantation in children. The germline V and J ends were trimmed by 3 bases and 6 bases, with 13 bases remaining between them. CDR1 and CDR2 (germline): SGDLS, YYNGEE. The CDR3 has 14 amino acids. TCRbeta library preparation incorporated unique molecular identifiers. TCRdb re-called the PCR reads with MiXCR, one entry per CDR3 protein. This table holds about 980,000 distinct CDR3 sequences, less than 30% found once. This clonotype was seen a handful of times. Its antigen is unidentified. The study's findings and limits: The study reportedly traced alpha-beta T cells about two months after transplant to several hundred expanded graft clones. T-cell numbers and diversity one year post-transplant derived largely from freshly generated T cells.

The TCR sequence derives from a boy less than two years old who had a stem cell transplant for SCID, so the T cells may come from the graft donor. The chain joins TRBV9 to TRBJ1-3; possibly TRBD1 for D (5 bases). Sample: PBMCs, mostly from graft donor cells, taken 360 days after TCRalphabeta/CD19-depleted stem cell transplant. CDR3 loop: CASSGGTVQNTIYF. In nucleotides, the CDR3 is TGTGCCAGCAGCGGGGGGACCGTGCAAAACACCATATATTTT.